This TCR beta chain stems from a study of T cell clonality in common variable immunodeficiency. Study-level points and caveats: Compared with healthy controls, CVID subjects showed increased TCRbeta clonality, mostly in about a third. Common variable immunodeficiency TCR beta sequences reportedly had fewer deletions and N-nucleotide insertions.

The CDR3 extends over 14 amino acids. The V segment lost 6 bases and the J segment 0 bases; nucleotides outside the gene matches: 2. CDR1 is ENHRY, CDR2 SYGVKD, per germline. Using immunoSEQ multiplex PCR, the repertoire was profiled, and TCRdb retains in-frame clones only, with some absent. The profile covers approximately 57,000 clones, none occurring a single time. This clone was detected many times. Its antigen is as yet unknown. The CDR3 end lies 3 residues beyond the end of the read and is filled in from the germline J gene. This TCR was sampled from a person aged 18 to 70 in good health. The sequenced sample was peripheral blood mononuclear cells. This chain links TRBV10-3 with TRBJ2-7; TRBD2 aligns across 10 bases. Here the CDR3 reads CAIRRTSGSYEQYF. CDR3 DNA (partial): TGTGCCATCAGAAGGACTAGCGGCTCCTACGAG.